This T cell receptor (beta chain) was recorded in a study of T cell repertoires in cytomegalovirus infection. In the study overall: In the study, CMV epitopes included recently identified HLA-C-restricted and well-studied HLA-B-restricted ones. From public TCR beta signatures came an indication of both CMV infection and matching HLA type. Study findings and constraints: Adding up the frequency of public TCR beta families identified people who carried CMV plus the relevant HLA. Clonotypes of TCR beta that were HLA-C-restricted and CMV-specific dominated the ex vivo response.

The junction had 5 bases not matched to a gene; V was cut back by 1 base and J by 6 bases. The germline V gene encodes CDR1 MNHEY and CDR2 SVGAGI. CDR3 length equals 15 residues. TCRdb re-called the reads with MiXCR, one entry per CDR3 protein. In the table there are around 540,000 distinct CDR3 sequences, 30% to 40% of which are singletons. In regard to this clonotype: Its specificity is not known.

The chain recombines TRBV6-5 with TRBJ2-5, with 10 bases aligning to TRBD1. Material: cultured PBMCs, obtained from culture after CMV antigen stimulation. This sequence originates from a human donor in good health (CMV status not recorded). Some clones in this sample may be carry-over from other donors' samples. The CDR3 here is CASSYFGTGVKTQYF. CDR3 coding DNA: TGTGCCAGCAGTTACTTCGGGACAGGGGTCAAGACCCAGTACTTC.